This TCR beta chain was obtained from a study of cytomegalovirus exposure and HLA in healthy donors (dated by TCRdb to about 2017). Background on the whole study: According to an earlier analysis of a few hundred of the donors, about 179 million T cells yielded 100 million or so unique TCR beta sequences and 276 Gb of sequence data. An early release that covered about 640 HLA-typed donors contained approximately 300 gigabases of sequencing data and 65 million to 100 million unique TCR sequences. Among the roughly 380 genotyped donors, around 81% belonged to the genetic ancestry cluster associated with self-reported Caucasian donors. The study was designed to test whether signatures of past pathogen exposure could be identified by cataloging public T cell receptors. The study used immunosequencing to profile the T cell repertoires of about 670 subjects and linked those repertoires to cytomegalovirus serostatus. Besides the first cohort of 500 to 700 subjects, a separate validation cohort made up of over 100 different subjects was used. The study combined high-throughput TCR immunosequencing, statistical association of individual TCRs with disease status, and machine learning to predict cytomegalovirus infection status. To study patterns of TCR occurrence, a later analysis re-analyzed previously published TCR beta repertoires from several hundred donors and added high-resolution HLA genotyping. In the later analysis, no new phenotypic data were used to find candidate immune exposures; instead, reliance was placed on TCR beta sequences and their occurrence across donors. An earlier analysis of approximately 630 of the donors applied high-throughput TCR beta sequencing to assess whether each TCR beta V gene segment acted as functional or pseudogenic. Donor age, sex, ethnicity and CMV serostatus were compiled alongside the repertoire data. Genome-wide SNP genotypes for about 65% of the roughly 670 donors were used in a later genetic analysis, which treated that subset as a discovery cohort. All discovery cohort repertoires had been generated using a single sequencing platform. Class I and class II HLA loci were covered by the typing at four-digit resolution. The number of typed donors differed by locus: about 620-640 for A, B, C, DRB1 and DQB1; about 520 for DQA1; 606 for DPA1; and around 470 for DPB1. Because of strong linkage in the cohort, 4 to 6 DR-DQ haplotypes were treated as single units for association and clustering. On average, 235,054 unique TCR beta nucleotide sequences were sequenced per donor among 398 genotyped donors of the cohort, with roughly 20% of those sequences being non-productive.

General findings and caveats noted by the study authors: Some IMGT-functional V segments, including TRBV6-2 and TRBV6-3, could not be distinguished by the 87-base-pair reads and were therefore excluded. Correlated functional status among segregating V segments might be attributable to linkage disequilibrium, but an unknown experimental factor could not be ruled out. An earlier analysis of several hundred of the donors showed that most TCR beta V segments appeared in productive rearrangements either about 87% or about 30% of the time, which broadly matched IMGT annotations. In a later analysis, the rate of TCR association differed among HLA loci, with DRB1 alleles having the most associated TCRs and HLA-C alleles having the fewest. Strong co-occurrence of HLA alleles, especially DR and DQ, made assigning TCR associations to individual alleles difficult. A further reported finding was that TCR beta sequences accurately predicted the HLA-A and HLA-B alleles for most subjects in the first cohort. Sequencing depth was assumed to be roughly uniform across donors in the presence/absence analyses, though that assumption may not hold. A later analysis found that most CMV-associated TCR beta chains appeared HLA-restricted, with HLA associations seemingly driven largely by CMV exposure. Most TCR sequences were observed very rarely across donors, whereas some public TCRs were present in many individuals. A later genetic analysis reported fewer N-insertions in productive TCRs among donors in an Asian-associated ancestry cluster than the roughly 700-donor mean. The classifier was reported to diagnose cytomegalovirus status with high specificity and sensitivity in both the original and validation cohorts. The authors suggested that the approach could potentially be extended to other disease states and immunological phenotypes. An association between a missense DCLRE1C variant and V-gene and J-gene trimming of TCR beta chains was found in a later genetic analysis and replicated in an independent cohort. In vitro tests confirmed that a few of the cytomegalovirus-associated TCR beta chains recognize cytomegalovirus antigens. About 17 rarely observed V segments, including chromosome 9 orphons, were excluded from the earlier analysis of just under 600 of the donors because counts were too low. In the study, 150 to 200 TCR beta chains were listed as associated with cytomegalovirus. HLA typing was unavailable for some donors at each locus, so association tests used only the typed subset. In this cohort, only TCR beta chains were sequenced, and detectable features were limited by the absence of alpha or paired-chain data. A later analysis reported that several top co-occurrence clusters appeared linked to parvovirus B19, influenza, CMV and Epstein-Barr virus. At a false discovery rate of 0.05, a later analysis linked 16,000 or so TCR beta sequences to specific HLA alleles. A cluster of highly shared sequence variants was judged likely to be a technical artifact of the sequencing pipeline. A later analysis found that HLA-associated TCR beta chains were more clonally expanded and had lower generation probabilities than equally common non-associated chains. CMV serostatus was the only immune exposure information available for the cohort.

The cohort consisted of some 670 healthy bone marrow donors. At the time of sampling, all cohort members were nominally healthy, though unrecorded immune exposures were likely present. The donor was CMV seronegative and was included in the group of a few hundred seronegative cohort members. Every donor gave a peripheral blood sample, and the peripheral blood mononuclear cells from that sample were used for TCR beta sequencing. Genomic DNA extraction from the blood cell samples was performed with the Qiagen DNeasy Blood Extraction Kit. Note on this clone: The clone's antigen remains unknown. Per-base quality was not reported, and no clone a single base away is much larger than it.

CDR1 MGHRA and CDR2 YSYEKL are derived from the germline V gene. V drops 1 base and J drops 7 bases, leaving 14 bases in between. The CDR3, from cysteine to phenylalanine, totals 15 residues. The only DNA kept is the CDR3, 45 bases in frame from the first base. The library was generated by the immunoSEQ multiplex PCR assay. A mixture of 60 forward primers for TCR Vbeta segments and 13 reverse primers for TCR Jbeta segments was used in the multiplex PCR. The CDR3 region of rearranged TCR beta genes was amplified from genomic DNA with a multiplex PCR assay. The amplified TCR beta libraries were sequenced on the Illumina HiSeq System as 87-base-pair reads. In the paper's pipeline: A later analysis counted approximately 84 million unique TCR beta chains across the 666 repertoires, and some 11 million of these chains were shared by at least two donors. Raw reads were error-corrected and collapsed into unique sequences by a nearest-neighbor algorithm in which closely related sequences were merged to remove PCR and sequencing errors. CDR3 sequences were aligned to IMGT reference sequences to assign V, D and J gene segments. For a sequence to be retained, a match of at least six nucleotides to both a V gene segment and a J gene segment was required. Rearrangements were classified as productive when the CDR3 lacked stop codons and remained in frame with V and J, and all other rearrangements were classified as non-productive. Following IMGT convention, CDR3 was defined as the stretch from the second conserved V-encoded cysteine to the conserved J-encoded phenylalanine. The earlier analysis of fewer than 700 of the donors excluded sequences that lacked an unambiguous match to a single V gene segment. In an earlier analysis of approximately 560 of the donors, a V segment was called functional when productive rearrangements were above 56.7%, and segregating when the standard deviation between donors exceeded 5%. To diagnose cytomegalovirus status from the catalog of TCR beta chain sequences, a statistical classification framework was built. V and J gene assignment, in a later analysis, came from comparing TCR nucleotide sequences with IMGT/GENE-DB human TR gene sequences. In a later analysis, CDR3 sequences and most-parsimonious VDJ recombination scenarios were assigned using the TCRdist pipeline. In a later analysis, each TCR beta chain was defined by its CDR3 amino acid sequence together with its V-gene family, and reads lacking a unique V-gene family were excluded. In a later analysis, a few hundred highly shared, low-generation-probability nucleotide sequences were removed to address suspected cross-contamination and a sequencing artifact. For each public chain, a later analysis derived a clonal expansion index from normalized ranks of inferred template counts within each repertoire. Generation probabilities in a later analysis came from a VDJ recombination model fitted to out-of-frame rearrangements, and those results were checked against IGoR. In a later analysis, TCR-TCR, TCR-HLA and TCR-CMV co-occurrence was scored with hypergeometric tests, and a repertoire-size bias correction was applied to TCR pairs. False discovery rates were estimated in a later analysis by permuting HLA or CMV assignments 20 times. A later analysis grouped co-occurring TCRs with DBSCAN, adding TCRdist sequence similarity when clustering within HLA-allele-positive subsets. For co-occurrence clustering, repertoires with fewer than 30,000 or more than 120,000 public chains were excluded, along with four or five repertoires with anomalous nucleotide sharing. Held by TCRdb, this immuneACCESS table contains in-frame sequences only and omits some clones. Under half of the omission traces to an unresolved V gene where checked; the cause of the rest is unknown. The V and J calls and clone size were taken over from that table, and D and trimming were inferred from the DNA. This sample is represented by roughly 170,000 clones; 80% of them were singletons. The top ten clones comprise around 0.69% of the sample.

This TCR derives from a boy younger than 18 in good health and CMV-seronegative. The chain is encoded by TRBV4-1 joined to TRBJ2-1; a confident D gene designation cannot be given. The material sequenced was PBMCs. The CDR3 amino acid sequence is: CASSQVTNWPNEQFF. The sequenced DNA: TGCGCCAGCAGCCAAGTAACTAACTGGCCGAATGAGCAGTTCTTC.